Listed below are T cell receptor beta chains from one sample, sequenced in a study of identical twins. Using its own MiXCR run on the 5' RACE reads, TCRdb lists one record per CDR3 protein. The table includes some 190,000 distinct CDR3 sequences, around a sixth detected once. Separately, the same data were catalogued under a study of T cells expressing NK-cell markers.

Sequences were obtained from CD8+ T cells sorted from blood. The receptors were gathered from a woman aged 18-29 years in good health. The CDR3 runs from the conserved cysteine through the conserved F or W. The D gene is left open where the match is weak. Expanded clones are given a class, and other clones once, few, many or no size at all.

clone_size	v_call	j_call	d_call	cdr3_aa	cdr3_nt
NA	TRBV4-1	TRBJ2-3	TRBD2	CASSQVPLAGVMQYF	TGCGCCAGCAGCCAAGTCCCACTAGCGGGGGTAATGCAGTATTTT
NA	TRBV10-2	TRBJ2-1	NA	CASRWTGYNEQFF	TGCGCCAGCAGGTGGACGGGGTACAATGAGCAGTTCTTC
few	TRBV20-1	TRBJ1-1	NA	CSAYRDTEAFF	TGCAGTGCATACCGGGACACTGAAGCTTTCTTT
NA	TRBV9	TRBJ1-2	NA	CASTPGMGMAWTF	TGTGCCAGCACCCCCGGTATGGGGATGGCCTGGACCTTC
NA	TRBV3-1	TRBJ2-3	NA	CASSQGSGDTQYF	TGTGCCAGCAGCCAAGGGTCGGGCGATACGCAGTATTTT
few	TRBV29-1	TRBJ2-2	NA	CSVERGLTGELFF	TGCAGCGTTGAAAGAGGACTTACCGGGGAGCTGTTTTTT
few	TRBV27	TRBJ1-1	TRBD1	CASRPGQLHTEAFF	TGTGCCAGCAGGCCGGGACAGCTACATACTGAAGCTTTCTTT
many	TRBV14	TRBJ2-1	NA	CASSQFGLHNEQFF	TGTGCCAGCAGCCAATTTGGCCTACACAATGAGCAGTTCTTC
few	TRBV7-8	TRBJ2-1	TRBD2	CASRPLVSGIHEQFF	TGTGCCAGCAGGCCTTTGGTTAGCGGGATTCATGAGCAGTTCTTC
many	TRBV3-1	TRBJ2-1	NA	CASSLFSSPGNEQFF	TGTGCCAGCAGCCTTTTTTCCAGCCCCGGCAATGAGCAGTTCTTC
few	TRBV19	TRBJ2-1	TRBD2	CASSPHLAGRDNEQFF	TGTGCCAGTAGTCCCCATCTAGCGGGTCGGGACAATGAGCAGTTCTTC
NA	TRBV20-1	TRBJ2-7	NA	CSASSVGQSSWEQYF	TGCAGTGCTAGTTCTGTAGGACAGAGTTCGTGGGAGCAGTACTTC
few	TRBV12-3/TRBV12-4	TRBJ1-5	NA	CASRADGGNQPQHF	TGTGCCAGCAGGGCGGACGGGGGAAATCAGCCCCAGCATTTT
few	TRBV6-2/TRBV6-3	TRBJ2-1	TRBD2	CASSPLAGGHNEQFF	TGTGCCAGCAGCCCGCTAGCGGGAGGCCACAATGAGCAGTTCTTC
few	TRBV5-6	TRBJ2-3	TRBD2	CASSLYGGATDTQYF	TGTGCCAGCAGCTTGTACGGGGGGGCAACAGATACGCAGTATTTT
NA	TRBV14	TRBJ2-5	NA	CASSLRTRYQETQYF	TGTGCCAGCAGCCTCCGGACACGGTACCAAGAGACCCAGTACTTC
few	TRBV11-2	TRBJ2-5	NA	CASSWKRETQYF	TGTGCCAGCAGCTGGAAACGGGAGACCCAGTACTTC
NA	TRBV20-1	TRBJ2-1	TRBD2	CSAKTGLAGGPFVNEQFF	TGCAGTGCTAAAACGGGACTAGCGGGAGGGCCTTTCGTAAATGAGCAGTTCTTC
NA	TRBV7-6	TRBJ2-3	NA	CASSLAGGGQGTDTQYF	TGTGCCAGCAGCTTAGCGGGTGGTGGGCAGGGCACAGATACGCAGTATTTT
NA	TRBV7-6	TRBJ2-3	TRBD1	CASSLDRGKLDTQYF	TGTGCCAGCAGCTTAGACAGGGGAAAATTGGATACGCAGTATTTT
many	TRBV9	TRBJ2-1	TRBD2	CASGGGGGYNEQFF	TGTGCCAGCGGAGGCGGGGGGGGGTACAATGAGCAGTTCTTC
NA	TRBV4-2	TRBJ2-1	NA	CASSHNIGSLVF	TGTGCCAGCAGCCATAATATCGGGAGTCTGGTCTTC
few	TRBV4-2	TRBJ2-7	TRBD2	CASSQEDSGRIYEQYF	TGTGCCAGCAGCCAAGAGGATAGCGGGAGAATCTACGAGCAGTACTTC
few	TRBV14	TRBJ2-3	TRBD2	CASSHQAGSSTDTQYF	TGTGCCAGCAGCCATCAAGCGGGGTCTAGCACAGATACGCAGTATTTT
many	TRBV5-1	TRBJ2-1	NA	CASSRAGPWKLLF	TGCGCCAGCAGCAGGGCGGGACCTTGGAAGCTTCTCTTC
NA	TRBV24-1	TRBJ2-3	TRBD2	CATSERLAGTSTDTQYF	TGTGCCACCAGTGAAAGGCTAGCGGGTACTAGCACAGATACGCAGTATTTT
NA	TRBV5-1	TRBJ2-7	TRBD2	CASSFRTSGSAYEQYF	TGCGCCAGCAGCTTTCGGACTAGCGGGAGCGCCTACGAGCAGTACTTC
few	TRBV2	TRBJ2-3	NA	CASAGGPDQGTQYF	TGTGCCAGCGCCGGAGGGCCTGACCAGGGTACGCAGTATTTT
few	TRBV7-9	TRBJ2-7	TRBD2	CASSSPTSGRTYEQYF	TGTGCCAGCAGCTCCCCGACTAGCGGGAGGACCTACGAGCAGTACTTC
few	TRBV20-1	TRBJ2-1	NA	CSASVQGREQFF	TGCAGTGCTAGTGTCCAGGGACGAGAGCAGTTCTTC
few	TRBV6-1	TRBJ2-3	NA	CASSTGSTDTQYF	TGTGCCAGCAGTACAGGGAGCACAGATACGCAGTATTTT
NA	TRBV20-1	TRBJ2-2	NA	CSARDFDTDLNTGELFF	TGCAGTGCTAGAGATTTTGACACCGACCTGAACACCGGGGAGCTGTTTTTT
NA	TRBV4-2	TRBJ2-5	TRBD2	CASSQERGEETQYF	TGTGCCAGCAGCCAAGAGCGGGGGGAAGAGACCCAGTACTTC
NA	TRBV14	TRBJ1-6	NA	CASSQTTGRNSPLHF	TGTGCCAGCAGCCAAACTACAGGGCGAAATTCACCCCTCCACTTT
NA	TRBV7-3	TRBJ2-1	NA	CASSSDLLAYNEQFF	TGTGCCAGCAGCTCCGACCTGTTAGCCTACAATGAGCAGTTCTTC
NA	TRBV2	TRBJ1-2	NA	CASRDLGGYTF	TGTGCCAGCCGGGACCTAGGGGGCTACACCTTC
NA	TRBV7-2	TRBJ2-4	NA	CASSRHGSHRNIQYF	TGTGCCAGCAGCCGACATGGGAGCCACCGCAACATTCAGTACTTC
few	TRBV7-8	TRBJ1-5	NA	CASSLAVSRTSNQPQHF	TGTGCCAGCAGCTTAGCAGTCAGCCGGACTAGCAATCAGCCCCAGCATTTT
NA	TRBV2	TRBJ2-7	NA	CASSRDRGYEQYF	TGTGCCAGCAGCCGGGACCGAGGCTACGAGCAGTACTTC
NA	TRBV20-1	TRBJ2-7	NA	CSARDRVIAYEQYF	TGCAGTGCTAGAGATCGTGTCATTGCCTACGAGCAGTACTTC
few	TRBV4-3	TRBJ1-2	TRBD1	CASSQAAAGGYYGYTF	TGCGCCAGCAGCCAAGCGGCGGCAGGGGGGTACTATGGCTACACCTTC
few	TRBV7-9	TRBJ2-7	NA	CASSPRGPSSYEQYF	TGTGCCAGCAGCCCCCGGGGACCGAGCTCCTACGAGCAGTACTTC
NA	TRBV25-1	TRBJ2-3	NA	CASSEGGTDTQYF	TGTGCCAGCAGTGAGGGGGGTACAGATACGCAGTATTTT
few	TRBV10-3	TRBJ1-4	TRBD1	CAISDLGGEGEKLFF	TGTGCCATCAGTGACTTAGGGGGCGAGGGTGAAAAACTGTTTTTT
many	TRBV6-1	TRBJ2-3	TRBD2	CASQKSGRPRDTQYF	TGTGCCAGCCAGAAGAGCGGGAGGCCTCGAGATACGCAGTATTTT
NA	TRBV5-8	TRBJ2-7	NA	CASSLEPGNYEQYF	TGTGCCAGCAGCTTGGAACCGGGGAACTACGAGCAGTACTTC
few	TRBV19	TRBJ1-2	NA	CASSRYGYTF	TGTGCCAGTAGTAGGTATGGCTACACCTTC
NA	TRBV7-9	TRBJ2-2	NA	CASSSWTRGSGELFF	TGTGCCAGCAGCTCTTGGACGAGGGGGTCCGGGGAGCTGTTTTTT
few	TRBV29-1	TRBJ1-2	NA	CSLDLGGAGYTF	TGCAGCCTCGACCTAGGGGGGGCGGGCTACACCTTC
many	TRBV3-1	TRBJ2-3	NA	CASSPRRRGDLDTQYF	TGTGCCAGCAGCCCCCGGAGGAGAGGGGACTTAGATACGCAGTATTTT
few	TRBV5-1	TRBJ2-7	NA	CASSMDVEQYF	TGCGCCAGCAGCATGGACGTGGAGCAGTACTTC
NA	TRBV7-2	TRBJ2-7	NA	CASSLGNDYEQYF	TGTGCCAGCAGCTTAGGAAATGACTACGAGCAGTACTTC
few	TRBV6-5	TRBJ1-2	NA	CASSLGPMEGYTF	TGTGCCAGCAGTCTGGGCCCCATGGAGGGCTACACCTTC
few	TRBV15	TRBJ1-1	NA	CATSKGNTEAFF	TGTGCCACCAGCAAGGGGAACACTGAAGCTTTCTTT
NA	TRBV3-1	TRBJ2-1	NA	CASSQVGSPYNEQFF	TGTGCCAGCAGCCAGGTAGGGTCTCCCTACAATGAGCAGTTCTTC
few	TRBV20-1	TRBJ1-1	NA	CSALGPAGTEAFF	TGCAGTGCCCTGGGACCCGCGGGCACTGAAGCTTTCTTT
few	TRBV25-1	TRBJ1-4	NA	CASESGVNEKLFF	TGTGCCAGTGAGAGCGGGGTTAATGAAAAACTGTTTTTT
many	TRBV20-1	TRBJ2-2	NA	CSARGGSDTGELFF	TGCAGTGCTAGAGGCGGATCCGACACCGGGGAGCTGTTTTTT
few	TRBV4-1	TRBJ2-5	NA	CASSQTPARSHQETQYF	TGCGCCAGCAGCCAGACCCCTGCCAGGTCCCACCAAGAGACCCAGTACTTC
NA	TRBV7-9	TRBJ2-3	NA	CASSGPPLVDTQYF	TGTGCCAGCAGCGGCCCGCCTCTAGTTGATACGCAGTATTTT